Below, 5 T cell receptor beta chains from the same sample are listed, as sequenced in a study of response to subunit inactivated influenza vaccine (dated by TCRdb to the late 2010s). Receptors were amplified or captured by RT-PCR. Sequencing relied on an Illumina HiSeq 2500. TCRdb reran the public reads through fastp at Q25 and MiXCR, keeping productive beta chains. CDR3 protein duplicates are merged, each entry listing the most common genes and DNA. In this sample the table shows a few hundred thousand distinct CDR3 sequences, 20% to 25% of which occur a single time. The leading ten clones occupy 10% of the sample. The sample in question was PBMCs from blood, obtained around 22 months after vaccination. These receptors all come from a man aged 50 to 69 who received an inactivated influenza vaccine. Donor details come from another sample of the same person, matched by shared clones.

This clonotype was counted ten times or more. DNA for the CDR3: TGTGCCAGCAGCCAAGGGGGCGCAGACACTGAAGCTTTCTTT. Protein product: CASSQGGADTEAFF. The chain couples TRBV4-2 to TRBJ1-1; tentatively, D is TRBD1 (5 bases). Germline V gene lookup returns CDR1 LGHNA and CDR2 YNFKEQ. V was cut by 1 base and J by 3 bases, with 9 bases left in between. This CDR3 contains 14 residues.

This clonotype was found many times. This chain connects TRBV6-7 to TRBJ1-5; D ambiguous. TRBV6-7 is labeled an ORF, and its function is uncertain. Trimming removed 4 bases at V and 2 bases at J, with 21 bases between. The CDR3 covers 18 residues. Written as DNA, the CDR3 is TGTGCCAGCAGTTCCTATTCAACTATAGACGGGGGCAATCAGCCCCAGCATTTT. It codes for CASSSYSTIDGGNQPQHF.

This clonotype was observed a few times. In nucleotides, the CDR3 is TGTGCCACCAGCAAGTCTCCAACTCAGCCCCAGCATTTT. Protein: CATSKSPTQPQHF. V and J are TRBV15 and TRBJ1-5; unclear D gene. The CDR3 has 13 residues. V shed 4 bases and J shed 6 bases, with 10 bases lying between them. From germline, CDR1 is LNHNV and CDR2 YYDKDF (reference sequence).

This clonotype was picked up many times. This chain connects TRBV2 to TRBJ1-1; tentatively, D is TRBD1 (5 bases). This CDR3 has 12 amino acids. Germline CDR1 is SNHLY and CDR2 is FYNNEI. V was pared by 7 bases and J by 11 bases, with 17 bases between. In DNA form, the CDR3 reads TGTGCCAGCACCTCCCAGGGAGCTTGGGCTTTCTTT. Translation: CASTSQGAWAFF. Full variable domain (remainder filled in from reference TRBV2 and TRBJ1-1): EPEVTQTPSHQVTQMGQEVILRCVPISNHLYFYWYRQILGQKVEFLVSFYNNEISEKSEIFDDQFSVERPDGSNFTLKIRSTKLEDSAMYFCASTSQGAWAFFGQGTRLTVV.

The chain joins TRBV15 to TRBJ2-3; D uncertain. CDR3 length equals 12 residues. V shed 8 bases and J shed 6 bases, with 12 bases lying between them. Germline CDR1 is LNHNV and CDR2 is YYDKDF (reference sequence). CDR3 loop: CATALNADTQYF. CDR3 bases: TGTGCCACCGCCTTAAATGCGGATACGCAGTATTTT. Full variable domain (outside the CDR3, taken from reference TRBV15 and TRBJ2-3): DAMVIQNPRYQVTQFGKPVTLSCSQTLNHNVMYWYQQKSSQAPKLLFHYYDKDFNNEADTPDNFQSRRPNTSFCFLDIRSPGLGDTAMYLCATALNADTQYFGPGTRLTVL.